These T cell receptor beta chains were read from a single sample in a study of T-cell reconstitution after alpha-beta-depleted transplantation in children. TCRdb fed the PCR reads into MiXCR, producing one record per CDR3 protein. The data hold about 230,000 distinct CDR3 sequences, with about 12% observed a single time. Here the sequenced sample was PBMCs from the stem cell graft donor, taken from the stem cell graft. Receptors were obtained from a human donor who donated a stem cell graft to a child with acute lymphoblastic leukemia. The CDR3 runs from the conserved cysteine through the conserved F or W. A D gene is named only where the DNA matches it firmly. The size entry is marked missing in some rows and otherwise reads once, few, many or a size class.

TRBJ2-3 many NA TRBV6-2/TRBV6-3 TGTGCCAGCAGGAACATCCGGGAAAAGACAGATACGCAGTATTTT CASRNIREKTDTQYF
TRBJ2-5 many TRBD1 TRBV20-1 TGCAGTGCTAGGGTGGGGACAGGGCGAGAGACCCAGTACTTC CSARVGTGRETQYF
TRBJ1-4 many NA TRBV25-1 TGTGCCAGATGTCATCTCGGCGGCCCAACTAATGAAAAACTGTTTTTT CARCHLGGPTNEKLFF
TRBJ2-3 NA TRBD2 TRBV18 TGTGCCAGCTCACTATACAGATCCATAGCGGGAGAGACCACAGATACGCAGTATTTT CASSLYRSIAGETTDTQYF
TRBJ2-7 many NA TRBV12-3/TRBV12-4 TGTGCCAGCAGCCTATTCCTCTACGAGCAGTACTTC CASSLFLYEQYF
TRBJ2-3 many NA TRBV5-1 TGCGCCAGCAGCTTGGAGGGGCTGACAGATACGCAGTATTTT CASSLEGLTDTQYF
TRBJ2-7 many NA TRBV5-6 TGTGCCAGCAGCTTGCTGCGGAGCTCCTACGAGCAGTACTTC CASSLLRSSYEQYF
TRBJ1-5 many NA TRBV20-1 TGCAGTGCTACCGACAGGATAGGCAATCAGCCCCAGCATTTT CSATDRIGNQPQHF
TRBJ1-1 many NA TRBV7-8 TGTGCCAGCAGCTTAGCAGGCAGGGGCTTGAGGAACACTGAAGCTTTCTTT CASSLAGRGLRNTEAFF
TRBJ2-2 many NA TRBV7-6 TGTGCCAGCAGCCCCGGCACCGGGGAGCTGTTTTTT CASSPGTGELFF
TRBJ2-2 many NA TRBV12-3/TRBV12-4 TGTGCCAGCAGTTCGAGGGGAAACACCGGGGAGCTGTTTTTT CASSSRGNTGELFF
TRBJ1-5 many NA TRBV20-1 TGCAGTGCTAGAGATACCAGAATCTATAGCAATCAGCCCCAGCATTTT CSARDTRIYSNQPQHF
TRBJ1-5 many TRBD1 TRBV27 TGTGCCAGCAGTTTATCCGCAGGGGGAAGCAATCAGCCCCAGCATTTT CASSLSAGGSNQPQHF
TRBJ2-1 many TRBD1 TRBV7-6 TGTGCCAGCAGCTTAGCCGGGACAGGGGTAGACAATGAGCAGTTCTTC CASSLAGTGVDNEQFF
TRBJ2-1 few TRBD2 TRBV4-2 TGTGCCAGCAGCCAGTTAGCGGGTTCACCCTACAATGAGCAGTTCTTC CASSQLAGSPYNEQFF
TRBJ1-1 many NA TRBV7-9 TGTGCCACACATAAGGGACAAACCATGAACACTGAAGCTTTCTTT CATHKGQTMNTEAFF
TRBJ1-1 many NA TRBV5-1 TGCGCCAGCAGCTTGTCGGGCGGGAACACTGAAGCTTTCTTT CASSLSGGNTEAFF
TRBJ1-2 many TRBD1 TRBV20-1 TGCAGTGCTACCTCCGAGACAGGGGATGGCTACACCTTC CSATSETGDGYTF
TRBJ2-1 many TRBD1 TRBV12-3/TRBV12-4 TGTGCCAGCAGTTCCCAGACCCGGGACAGTAAACAGTTCTTC CASSSQTRDSKQFF
TRBJ2-5 NA TRBD2 TRBV20-1 TGCAGTGCCGACCGGGGGGGACAAAGGGACCAGTACTTC CSADRGGQRDQYF
TRBJ1-1 many NA TRBV5-1 TGCGCCAGCAGCTTGGGTCCAGCCAACACTGAAGCTTTCTTT CASSLGPANTEAFF
TRBJ2-3 many TRBD2 TRBV12-3/TRBV12-4 TGTGCCAGCACCTCTAAAGGACTAGCCACAGATACGCAGTATTTT CASTSKGLATDTQYF
TRBJ2-3 NA TRBD2 TRBV6-5 TGTGCCAGCAGTTACTCTCGCGGGGGGTCCGGAGATACGCAGTATTTT CASSYSRGGSGDTQYF
TRBJ2-1 many NA TRBV7-2 TGTGCCAGCAGCTTACTCCAGGGGTCGGGCGATGAGCAGTTCTTC CASSLLQGSGDEQFF
TRBJ2-2 many NA TRBV5-6 TGTGCCAGCAGCTTGGGTGGGGCAATCGGGGAGCTGTTTTTT CASSLGGAIGELFF
TRBJ2-5 many NA TRBV6-2/TRBV6-3 TGTGCCAGCAGGAAAGGACTCGAAGAGACCCAGTACTTC CASRKGLEETQYF
TRBJ2-7 many TRBD1 TRBV9 TGTGCCAGCAGCGCTTCGGGACAGCGTACCTACGAGCAGTACTTC CASSASGQRTYEQYF
TRBJ2-1 many TRBD2 TRBV10-3 TGTGCCATCAGTGAGTCCCCGGGACTAGCGGGAGTAGAGCAGTTCTTC CAISESPGLAGVEQFF
TRBJ2-2 many NA TRBV21-1 TGTGCCAGCAACTCCGGACGTGGTTCCGGGGAGCTGTTTTTT CASNSGRGSGELFF
TRBJ2-5 many NA TRBV6-6 TGTGCCAGCAGTTACCCAGGGGAAGAGACCCAGTACTTC CASSYPGEETQYF
TRBJ1-4 many NA TRBV6-6 TGTGCCAGCAAACCTTTGAATAATGAAAAACTGTTTTTT CASKPLNNEKLFF
TRBJ2-1 many TRBD1 TRBV20-1 TGCAGTGCCGCCGGGGACAGGGGGCGCCGTGAGCAGTTCTTC CSAAGDRGRREQFF
TRBJ1-2 few NA TRBV7-9 TGTGCCAGCAGCTTAGCGGGCCAGCTTATTTATGGCTACACCTTC CASSLAGQLIYGYTF
TRBJ1-5 many NA TRBV6-6 TGTGCCAGCTCTCGGGACAACAATCAGCCCCAGCATTTT CASSRDNNQPQHF
TRBJ2-7 many TRBD1 TRBV20-1 TGCAGTGCTAGAGCCGGGACAGCCTACGAGCAGTACTTC CSARAGTAYEQYF
TRBJ2-5 many NA TRBV12-3/TRBV12-4 TGTGCCAGCAGCACCGGAGAGACCCAGTACTTC CASSTGETQYF
TRBJ1-2 few NA TRBV30 TGTGCCTGGAGTGTGCCTAAGGGCTACACCTTC CAWSVPKGYTF
TRBJ2-1 many NA TRBV10-3 TGTGCCATCGGCCTTGGGGAGGGACAGGTGTACAATGAGCAGTTCTTC CAIGLGEGQVYNEQFF
TRBJ2-1 many NA TRBV27 TGTGCCAGCAGCCAGGAGAGCTCCTACAATGAGCAGTTCTTC CASSQESSYNEQFF
TRBJ1-1 many NA TRBV29-1 TGCAGCGTCAGAGAGGGAGAGAGGGACACTGAAGCTTTCTTT CSVREGERDTEAFF
TRBJ2-7 many TRBD2 TRBV29-1 TGCAGCGTTGAAGAGCCGGGACTAGCGGGATTCGAGCAGTACTTC CSVEEPGLAGFEQYF
TRBJ1-4 many NA TRBV4-3 TGCGCCAGCAGCCAGTCCCGGGACCCTAATGAAAAACTGTTTTTT CASSQSRDPNEKLFF
TRBJ1-2 many NA TRBV19 TGTGCCAGTAGTCAGTCCGGGCTACCTTCCTATGGCTACACCTTC CASSQSGLPSYGYTF
TRBJ2-3 many NA TRBV7-6 TGTGCCAGCAGCCGGACCCGGCGTGGGGGAGAGACAGATACGCAGTATTTT CASSRTRRGGETDTQYF
TRBJ2-3 many NA TRBV5-1 TGCGCCAGCAGCTTATACGGGGTCACAGATACGCAGTATTTT CASSLYGVTDTQYF
TRBJ2-3 many NA TRBV4-2 TGTGCCAGCAGCCAAGTGTATTCTAGCACAGATACGCAGTATTTT CASSQVYSSTDTQYF
TRBJ2-3 many TRBD1 TRBV4-2 TGTGCCAGCAGCCAGGGACAGGGGGATACGCAGTATTTT CASSQGQGDTQYF
TRBJ1-1 many NA TRBV28 TGTGCCAGCAGCACGATGGGGGAAGGCACTGAAGCTTTCTTT CASSTMGEGTEAFF
TRBJ2-7 many NA TRBV19 TGTGCCAGTAGTATAGTGACAGCGGACCAGCAGTACTTC CASSIVTADQQYF
TRBJ1-2 many NA TRBV7-9 TGTGCCAGCAGCTTAGATGCAAATCGACATGGCTACACCTTC CASSLDANRHGYTF
TRBJ2-1 NA NA TRBV25-1 TGTGCCAGCAATTCTAGGGACAATGAGCAGTTCTTC CASNSRDNEQFF
TRBJ2-4 few NA TRBV4-3 TGCGCCAGCAGCCAAGGGGGGCCAGAAAACATTCAGTACTTC CASSQGGPENIQYF
TRBJ2-3 many TRBD1 TRBV20-1 TGCAGTGAGGGGGCGAGGTCCAGCACAGATACGCAGTATTTT CSEGARSSTDTQYF